This T cell receptor beta chain was identified in a study of tumor-infiltrating lymphocytes in primary liver carcinoma. J was trimmed by 5 bases and V by 3 bases; bases with no gene match: 7. The CDR3 runs to 15 residues. Germline CDR1 and CDR2: SQVTM and ANQGSEA. General study points: Tumor-blood pairs (like tumor-adjacent pairs) overlapped less than tumor region pairs did.

cDNA specific to TCR beta was made from 500 ng of total RNA, with a constant-region primer employed for priming. Three nested multiplex PCR rounds, a slightly modified ARM-PCR method, built the TCR beta libraries. TRBV1-TRBV30 forward primers and a C-beta reverse primer were used in the first two PCR rounds, which each ran for approximately 11 cycles. TCRdb processed the multiplex PCR reads anew with MiXCR; each CDR3 protein has one entry. Of about 180,000 distinct CDR3 sequences listed, 50% to 75% are singletons. Germline DNA was extracted alongside blood RNA, which was obtained from unsorted whole blood. There were only treatment-naive patients, all with chronic HBV infection. Four milliliters of peripheral blood were gathered ahead of the operation. In the case of this clonotype: The antigen remains unidentified.

The sequenced sample consisted of peripheral blood. V is TRBV29-1 and J is TRBJ2-3; the match to TRBD2 covers 11 bases. The clonotype was recovered from a man in his forties or fifties with primary liver carcinoma and hepatitis B virus infection. The CDR3, as DNA: TGCAGCGTTGAGCAACTAGCGGGAGCCGAAGATACGCAGTATTTT. This translates into CSVEQLAGAEDTQYF.